Presented here are 3 T cell receptor beta chains from one specimen sequenced in a study of cytomegalovirus exposure and HLA in healthy donors (dated by TCRdb to the late 2010s). The protocol used for the library was the immunoSEQ multiplex PCR assay. A mixture of 60 forward primers for TCR Vbeta segments and 13 reverse primers for TCR Jbeta segments was used in the multiplex PCR. In its TCRdb copy, this immuneACCESS table keeps in-frame sequences only and misses some clones. Where compared with another copy, unresolved V genes explain less than half of these, and the others have no known cause. This sample is represented by roughly 160,000 clones; roughly four fifths of them were singletons. The ten largest clones represent around 10% of the sample. The sequenced material came from PBMCs. The receptors stem from a man aged 45-60 years in good health and CMV-seropositive.

The CDR3 DNA reads as TGTGCCAGCTCACTAGACTACGGGACAGGAAACTATGGCTACACCTTC. It translates to CASSLDYGTGNYGYTF. The genes are TRBV18 and TRBJ1-2, with 8 bases matching TRBD1. Germline V gene sequence: CDR1 KGHSH, CDR2 LQKENI. The CDR3 runs to 16 residues. With V trimmed by 4 bases and J by 2 bases, 9 bases remained unmatched.

The chain combines TRBV29-1 with TRBJ1-3; TRBD1 matches at 9 bases. V was clipped by 6 bases and J by 1 base; unmatched bases: 1. The CDR3 runs 13 residues. Looked up from germline, CDR1 is SQVTM and CDR2 is ANQGSEA. The chain's CDR3 is CSVGTGSGNTIYF. The DNA of the CDR3 is TGCAGCGTAGGGACAGGGTCTGGAAACACCATATATTTT.

V is TRBV28 and J is TRBJ2-1, with D tentatively TRBD1 (5 bases). CDR3 size: 14 residues. Germline CDR1 and CDR2: MDHEN and SYDVKM. The V gene lost 7 bases and the J gene lost 3 bases, with 13 bases spanning the gap. This chain's CDR3 is CASNPQGYYNEQFF. CDR3 nucleotide sequence: TGTGCCAGCAATCCGCAGGGATACTACAATGAGCAGTTCTTC.